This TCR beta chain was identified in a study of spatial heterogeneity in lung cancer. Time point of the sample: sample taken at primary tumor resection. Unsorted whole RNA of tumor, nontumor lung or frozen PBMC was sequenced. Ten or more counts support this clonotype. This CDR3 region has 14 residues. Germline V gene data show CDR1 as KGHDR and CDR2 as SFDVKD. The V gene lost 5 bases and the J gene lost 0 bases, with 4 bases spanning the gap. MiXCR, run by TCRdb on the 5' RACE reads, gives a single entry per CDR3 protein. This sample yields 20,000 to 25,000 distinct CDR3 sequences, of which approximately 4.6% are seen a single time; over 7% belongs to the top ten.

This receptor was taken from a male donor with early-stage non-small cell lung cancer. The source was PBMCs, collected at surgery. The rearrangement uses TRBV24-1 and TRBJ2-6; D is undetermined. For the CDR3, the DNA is TGTGCCACCAGTGGGCCCTCTGGGGCCAACGTCCTGACTTTC. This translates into CATSGPSGANVLTF.